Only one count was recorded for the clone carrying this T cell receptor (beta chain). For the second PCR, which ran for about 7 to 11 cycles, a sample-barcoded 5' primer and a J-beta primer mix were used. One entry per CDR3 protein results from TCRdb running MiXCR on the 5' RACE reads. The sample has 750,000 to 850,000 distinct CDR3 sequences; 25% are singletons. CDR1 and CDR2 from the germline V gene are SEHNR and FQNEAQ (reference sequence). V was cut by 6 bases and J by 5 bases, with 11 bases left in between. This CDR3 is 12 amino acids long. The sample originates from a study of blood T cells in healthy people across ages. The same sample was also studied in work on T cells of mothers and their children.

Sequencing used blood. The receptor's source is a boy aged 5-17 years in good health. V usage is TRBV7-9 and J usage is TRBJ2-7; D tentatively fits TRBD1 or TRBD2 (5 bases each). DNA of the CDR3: TGTGCCAGCAGTCCGGGACGGAACGAGCAGTACTTC. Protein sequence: CASSPGRNEQYF.